This entry lists 27 T cell receptor beta chains sequenced from one sample in a study of T-cell reconstitution after alpha-beta-depleted transplantation in children. Unique molecular identifiers were incorporated during preparation of the TCRbeta library. TCRdb ran MiXCR on the PCR reads and lists one entry per CDR3 protein. The data contain roughly 300,000 distinct CDR3 sequences, about 9.9% of them seen just once; the ten biggest clones take up 23%. The source material was peripheral blood, sampled 180 days after TCRalphabeta/CD19-depleted stem cell transplant. All receptors come from a male patient aged 2-15 years who had a stem cell transplant for chronic granulomatous disease, so the T cells may come from the graft donor.

This clonotype was recorded many times. The rearrangement links TRBV12-3 or TRBV12-4 to TRBJ1-2; possibly TRBD1 for D (6 bases). CDR3 length equals 15 residues. V gave up 4 bases and J gave up 8 bases, with 20 bases separating them. CDR3 DNA: TGTGCCAGCAGTTATCAGGCCACAGGGAGGGGAGGCTACACCTTC. This translates into CASSYQATGRGGYTF.

This clonotype showed up many times. V gene TRBV5-1 combines with J gene TRBJ2-7; 11 bases agree with TRBD2. CDR3 length: 16 residues. From germline, CDR1 is SGHRS and CDR2 YFSETQ. Losses at the gene ends were 0 bases for V and 3 bases for J; bases not matched to a gene: 5. The CDR3, as DNA: TGCGCCAGCAGCTTGGTGGTTAGCGGGAGGGGCTACGAGCAGTACTTC. Translating it yields CASSLVVSGRGYEQYF.

This clonotype has a count of ten or more. This chain connects TRBV5-1 to TRBJ2-5; no reliable D call. The CDR3 consists of 13 residues. V shed 4 bases and J shed 2 bases, with 9 bases lying between them. The V gene's germline CDR1 is SGHRS and CDR2 YFSETQ. CDR3 sequence reads: CASSQRTQETQYF. CDR3 sequence (DNA): TGCGCCAGCAGCCAGAGGACGCAAGAGACCCAGTACTTC.

This clonotype was detected ten times or more. The chain recombines TRBV7-2 with TRBJ2-5; D perhaps matches TRBD2 (6 bases). CDR3 length: 14 residues. Trimming cost V 1 base and J 5 bases, with 11 bases left between them. Germline lookup yields CDR1 SGHTA and CDR2 FQGNSA. In DNA form, the CDR3 reads TGTGCCAGCAGCTTAGTGTCGGGGGAGGAGACCCAGTACTTC. Its translation is CASSLVSGEETQYF.

Many counts were recorded for this clonotype. The V gene is TRBV29-1, the J gene TRBJ2-3; 9 positions agree with TRBD2. This CDR3 has 15 residues. CDR1 and CDR2 (germline): SQVTM, ANQGSEA. V lost 2 bases to trimming and J lost 5 bases; unmatched junction nucleotides: 8. For the CDR3, the DNA is TGCAGCGTTGAACTGGCGGGAGGGCCGGTAGATACGCAGTATTTT. It encodes CSVELAGGPVDTQYF.

This clonotype has at least ten counts. The chain carries TRBV7-6 and TRBJ2-7; TRBD1 might be the D (6 bases). Per the germline V gene, CDR1 is SGHVS and CDR2 is FNYEAQ. The CDR3 has 15 residues. Deletions cut 5 bases from V and 7 bases from J, with 21 bases between. The CDR3 loop reads CASSIGTPTVSEQYF. Here the CDR3 DNA reads TGTGCCAGCAGCATCGGGACACCTACAGTGTCAGAGCAGTACTTC.

About this clonotype itself: This may come from a read error, since a much larger clone is one base off. The chain recombines TRBV3-1 with TRBJ2-6; 12 bases are a match to TRBD2. Germline values: CDR1 LGHDT, CDR2 YNNKEL (reference sequence). The CDR3 has 19 residues. The CDR3 sequence is CACSPDPLAGGPGANVLTF. Here the CDR3 DNA reads TGTGCCTGCAGCCCTGACCCCCTAGCGGGAGGGCCTGGGGCCAACGTCCTGACTTTC.

A remark on this clonotype: A much larger clone is a single base away; this may be a read error. This chain uses TRBV20-1 with TRBJ1-5, with D possibly matching TRBD1 (5 bases). Germline V gene lookup returns CDR1 DFQATT and CDR2 SNEGSKA (reference sequence). The CDR3 spans 14 residues. The CDR3 bases are TGCAGTGCTAGTAAGGGACGTGAGTATCATCCCCAGCATTTT. Its translation is CSASKGREYHPQHF.

This clonotype was seen only a few times. J is TRBJ1-5 and V is TRBV28, with D possibly TRBD1 on 5 matching bases. The CDR3 consists of 15 residues. Germline lookup yields CDR1 MDHEN and CDR2 SYDVKM. Between the trimmed V and J ends, which lost 6 bases and 2 bases, there was a span of 14 bases. CDR3 coding DNA: TGTGCCAGCAGGACCTTGGGGGGAGGCAATCAGCCCCAGCATTTT. It yields the protein CASRTLGGGNQPQHF.

This clonotype was counted at least ten times. The chain recombines TRBV27 with TRBJ2-7, with TRBD1 matching over 11 bases. From germline, CDR1 is MNHEY and CDR2 SMNVEV (reference sequence). The V segment lost 6 bases and the J segment 4 bases; nucleotides outside the gene matches: 2. The CDR3 is 13 amino acids. The CDR3 DNA is TGTGCCAGCAGCGGGACAGGGGGGTACGAGCAGTACTTC. Translated, it gives CASSGTGGYEQYF.

On this clonotype itself: A read error may account for a junction end that differs from germline. This chain links TRBV9 with TRBJ2-2; 9 bases map to TRBD2. This CDR3 is built from 16 residues. The germline V gene has CDR1 SGDLS and CDR2 YYNGEE. The CDR3 loop reads CASSPSGGFGTGALFF. The DNA of the CDR3 is TGTGCCAGCAGCCCCAGCGGGGGGTTCGGCACCGGGGCGCTGTTTTTT.

The sample holds many counts of this clonotype. The chain carries TRBV20-1 and TRBJ2-1, with TRBD1 matching over 7 bases. V gave up 5 bases and J gave up 6 bases; unmatched junction bases: 4. CDR1 and CDR2 from the germline V gene are DFQATT and SNEGSKA (reference sequence). CDR3 length equals 12 residues. The CDR3 reads CSAEGAINEQFF. In DNA, the CDR3 is TGCAGTGCTGAGGGGGCCATCAATGAGCAGTTCTTC.

This clonotype was observed at least ten times. The chain employs TRBV12-3 or TRBV12-4 and TRBJ2-5; D might be TRBD2 (6 bases). CDR3 length equals 14 residues. V was pared by 6 bases and J by 6 bases, with 17 bases between. CDR3 loop: CASSRYGGRKTQYF. The CDR3 DNA reads TGTGCCAGCAGCCGCTATGGGGGGAGGAAGACCCAGTACTTC.

The sample holds many counts of this clonotype. This sequence joins TRBV5-6 and TRBJ2-5, with 7 bases matching TRBD2. CDR3 length: 16 residues. Germline loops: CDR1 SGHDT, CDR2 YYEEEE. The V and J ends lost 0 bases and 0 bases, in that order; junction bases with no gene match: 5. The CDR3 coding sequence is TGTGCCAGCAGCTTGGGGCTAGCGGAAAACCAAGAGACCCAGTACTTC. As protein: CASSLGLAENQETQYF.

This clonotype came up many times. The genes are TRBV20-1 and TRBJ2-7; TRBD2 agrees at 9 bases. CDR1 is DFQATT, CDR2 SNEGSKA, per germline (reference sequence). J gave up 3 bases and V 7 bases, and 10 bases lay outside the gene matches. The CDR3 contains 14 residues. In DNA form, the CDR3 reads TGCAGTGTGCAAAGACTAGCGGAAAACTACGAGCAGTACTTC. Translating gives CSVQRLAENYEQYF.

This clonotype was picked up many times. This chain connects TRBV4-1 to TRBJ2-2; D not certain. Trimming cost V 3 bases and J 5 bases, with 13 bases left between them. This CDR3 has 15 amino acids. Germline CDR1 reads MGHRA; CDR2 reads YSYEKL. CDR3 region: CASSHPVLSTGELFF. The CDR3 coding sequence is TGCGCCAGCAGCCATCCCGTCTTGAGTACCGGGGAGCTGTTTTTT.

A few counts support this clonotype. The chain links TRBV29-1 to TRBJ1-2, with D possibly being TRBD1 (5 bases). Germline V lookup: CDR1 SQVTM, CDR2 ANQGSEA. The CDR3 covers 15 residues. Trimming removed 5 bases at V and 4 bases at J, with 20 bases between. The CDR3 here is CSVLGGDGGGYGYTF. CDR3 sequence (DNA): TGCAGCGTTCTGGGAGGGGACGGGGGTGGCTATGGCTACACCTTC.

This clonotype occurred many times. J is TRBJ2-3 and V is TRBV11-2; D unclear. Trimming stripped 5 bases from V and 0 bases from J, with 18 bases between. From germline, CDR1 is SGHAT and CDR2 FQNNGV. The CDR3 extends over 17 amino acids. CDR3 bases: TGTGCCAGCAGCCGAGATATCGGGTACACTAGCACAGATACGCAGTATTTT. It codes for CASSRDIGYTSTDTQYF.

About this clonotype itself: A much larger clone lies a single base off, so this may be a read error. The chain recombines TRBV20-1 with TRBJ2-1; perhaps TRBD2 as D (7 bases). The V gene lost 6 bases and the J gene lost 15 bases, with 18 bases spanning the gap. Germline assignment: CDR1 DFQATT and CDR2 SNEGSKA (reference sequence). This CDR3 comprises 11 residues. CDR3 in amino acids: CSAPRGGRRFF. In DNA, the CDR3 is TGCAGTGCGCCACGCGGGGGCCGTAGGTTCTTC.

This clonotype came up many times. V is TRBV20-1 and J is TRBJ2-7; the D is unclear. CDR1 and CDR2 (germline): DFQATT, SNEGSKA (reference sequence). CDR3 length: 12 amino acids. V shed 8 bases and J shed 1 base, with 12 bases lying between them. In DNA, the CDR3 is TGCAGTCCCATGGGCCCGTCCTACGAGCAGTACTTC. The encoded protein is CSPMGPSYEQYF.

This clonotype was observed at least ten times. The chain has TRBV3-1 and TRBJ2-7; D is unclear. The germline V gene encodes CDR1 LGHDT and CDR2 YNNKEL (reference sequence). The V and J ends lost 3 bases and 4 bases respectively, with 4 bases between them. This CDR3 is 11 amino acids long. CDR3: CASSHGYEQYF. The CDR3 DNA follows: TGTGCCAGCAGCCATGGATACGAGCAGTACTTC.

At least ten counts were recorded for this clonotype. The chain combines TRBV20-1 with TRBJ1-5; D perhaps matches TRBD1 (5 bases). Germline assignment: CDR1 DFQATT and CDR2 SNEGSKA (reference sequence). V lost 5 bases to trimming and J lost 9 bases, with 17 bases between them. This CDR3 is 13 amino acids long. CDR3 bases: TGCAGTGCTGGAGCTGCTATTGGGGGGCCCCAGCATTTT. As protein: CSAGAAIGGPQHF.

This clonotype was recorded many times. The chain has TRBV12-3 or TRBV12-4 and TRBJ1-2; no definite D call. Trimming took off 2 bases at V and 0 bases at J, with 4 bases between the two ends. This CDR3 is built from 13 residues. CDR3 coding DNA: TGTGCCAGCAGTTTAATACCTAACTATGGCTACACCTTC. Encoded protein: CASSLIPNYGYTF.

In its sample, this clonotype was seen many times. The chain carries TRBV20-1 and TRBJ2-3, with D perhaps TRBD1 or TRBD2 (7 bases each). With 3 bases removed from V and 2 bases from J, the gap between germline ends came to 12 bases. The CDR3 has 14 amino acids. Germline V CDR1 and CDR2: DFQATT, SNEGSKA (reference sequence). The CDR3 region is CSASQGGDTDTQYF. As DNA, the CDR3 is TGCAGTGCTAGTCAGGGGGGGGACACAGATACGCAGTATTTT.

At least ten counts were recorded for this clonotype. The chain joins TRBV18 to TRBJ2-7, with 8 bases matching TRBD1. The germline CDR1 and CDR2 sequences are KGHSH and LQKENI. J was trimmed by 2 bases and V by 2 bases; bases with no gene match: 5. The CDR3 has 15 amino acids. CDR3 sequence reads: CASSPTGGRAYEQYF. The CDR3, as DNA: TGTGCCAGCTCACCAACAGGGGGTCGAGCCTACGAGCAGTACTTC.

The V and J genes are TRBV19 and TRBJ1-2; no firm D call. The length of the CDR3 is 14 residues. The V gene lost 3 bases and the J gene lost 5 bases, with 13 bases spanning the gap. Germline CDR1 is LNHDA and CDR2 is SQIVND (reference sequence). The CDR3 loop reads CASSIRYSGYGYTF. CDR3 sequence (DNA): TGTGCCAGTAGTATTCGATACTCGGGGTATGGCTACACCTTC. The complete variable domain, with remaining parts taken from reference TRBV19 and TRBJ1-2, reads DGGITQSPKYLFRKEGQNVTLSCEQNLNHDAMYWYRQDPGQGLRLIYYSQIVNDFQKGDIAEGYSVSREKKESFPLTVTSAQKNPTAFYLCASSIRYSGYGYTFGSGTRLTVV.

The table lists this clonotype with many counts. This chain uses TRBV24-1 with TRBJ2-2; TRBD1 matches at 8 bases. J gave up 4 bases and V 5 bases, and 8 bases lay outside the gene matches. The germline CDR1 and CDR2 sequences are KGHDR and SFDVKD. The CDR3 is made up of 16 amino acids. This CDR3 is CATSALDRGPTGELFF. As DNA, the CDR3 is TGTGCCACCAGTGCCCTAGACAGGGGACCCACCGGGGAGCTGTTTTTT.